The subject of this entry is one T cell receptor (beta chain). Its antigen is as yet unknown. The sample comes from a study of cytomegalovirus exposure and HLA in healthy donors. Study results and caveats: Analysis was carried out at a later point, and it linked a missense DCLRE1C variant to TCR beta V- and J-gene trimming. The study listed under 200 cytomegalovirus-associated TCR beta chains. The authors judged a highly shared variant cluster likely a sequencing artifact.

V was pared by 9 bases and J by 3 bases, with 18 bases between. This CDR3 comprises 15 residues. Germline V CDR1 and CDR2: MNHNS, SASEGT. It was with 60 Vbeta and 13 Jbeta primers that the PCR ran. Libraries were prepared by immunoSEQ multiplex PCR; TCRdb keeps only in-frame clonotypes and omits some of them. Of 150,000 to 200,000 clones listed, 75% to 90% were seen once; the top ten hold approximately 1.4%. The sequenced sample was PBMCs. The rearrangement uses TRBV6-1 and TRBJ2-1; tentatively, D is TRBD1 (5 bases). The clonotype comes from a woman younger than 35 in good health and CMV-seronegative. This CDR3 reads CASIQGNLDYNEQFF. The CDR3 nucleotides read TGTGCCAGTATCCAGGGAAACCTTGACTACAATGAGCAGTTCTTC.